A single sample gave rise to the 22 T cell receptor beta chains below, sequenced in a study of blood T cell repertoires in COVID-19. Clones were sequenced by immunoSEQ multiplex PCR, and TCRdb holds only the in-frame ones, with some missing. The profile shows roughly 190,000 clones, around nine tenths of them singletons. Specimen: peripheral blood. These receptors all come from a man younger than 35 with active or convalescent COVID-19.

The CDR3 loop reads CASQPGLREGYEQFF. The DNA of the CDR3 is TGTGCCAGCCAACCCGGGTTGCGGGAGGGGTATGAGCAGTTCTTC. The chain carries TRBV11-3 and TRBJ2-1; 9 bases line up with TRBD2. The CDR3 is made up of 15 amino acids. Germline V lookup: CDR1 SGHNT, CDR2 YENEEA. Germline trimming cut 8 bases from V and 8 bases from J; bases unmatched to any gene: 13.

This chain uses TRBV6-6 with TRBJ2-7; D possibly corresponds to TRBD2 (6 bases). The CDR3 totals 12 residues. CDR1 is MNHNY and CDR2 is SVGAGI in the germline V gene (reference sequence). Trimming left V 4 bases short and J 7 bases short, with 11 bases between. The CDR3 spells CASSSGGLEQYF. The CDR3, as DNA: TGTGCCAGCAGTTCTGGGGGGTTGGAGCAGTACTTC.

The V gene is TRBV30, the J gene TRBJ1-1; D may be TRBD1 (5 bases). V shed 2 bases and J shed 10 bases, with 14 bases lying between them. This CDR3 is 12 amino acids long. CDR1 and CDR2 from the germline V gene are GTSNPN and SVGIG (reference sequence). The DNA for the CDR3 is TGTGCCTGGAGTACTCAGGGTTCACGAGCTTTCTTT. Translating it yields CAWSTQGSRAFF.

The rearrangement uses TRBV11-2 and TRBJ2-3, with 9 nucleotides matching TRBD1. V shed 3 bases, J shed 6 bases, and the junction held 10 bases outside the gene matches. Germline assignment: CDR1 SGHAT and CDR2 FQNNGV. The CDR3 loop spans 16 amino acids. CDR3 region: CASSFFLGQGLDTQYF. For the CDR3, the DNA is TGTGCCAGCAGCTTCTTTTTGGGACAGGGTTTGGATACGCAGTATTTT.

The chain joins TRBV14 to TRBJ2-3; D is uncertain. The V end was cut by 4 bases, the J end by 3 bases, with 5 bases between. Germline CDR1 is SGHDN and CDR2 is FVKESK. The CDR3 totals 12 residues. CDR3 region: CASSPYTDTQYF. The DNA for the CDR3 is TGTGCCAGCAGCCCGTATACAGATACGCAGTATTTT.

This clone showed up just once. The gene calls are TRBV4-1 and TRBJ1-5; weak D call: TRBD1 (6 bases). This CDR3 comprises 16 residues. Germline CDR1 reads MGHRA; CDR2 reads YSYEKL. V shed 2 bases and J shed 7 bases, with 18 bases lying between them. CDR3 sequence: CASSQRIQGWNQPQHF. Written as DNA, the CDR3 is TGCGCCAGCAGCCAAAGGATACAGGGTTGGAACCAGCCCCAGCATTTT.

As regards this clone: The sample contains more than one DNA sequence encoding this CDR3. The chain couples TRBV2 to TRBJ1-6; no firm D call. The CDR3 loop spans 15 amino acids. V lost 5 bases to trimming and J lost 11 bases, with 19 bases between them. Germline assignment: CDR1 SNHLY and CDR2 FYNNEI. The CDR3 here is CASSSEGGQLTPLHF. As DNA, the CDR3 is TGTGCCAGCAGTTCCGAGGGAGGTCAGCTTACACCCCTCCACTTT. The full variable domain, with the rest looked up from reference TRBV2 and TRBJ1-6, is EPEVTQTPSHQVTQMGQEVILRCVPISNHLYFYWYRQILGQKVEFLVSFYNNEISEKSEIFDDQFSVERPDGSNFTLKIRSTKLEDSAMYFCASSSEGGQLTPLHFGNGTRLTVT.

This clone was observed a single time. This chain joins TRBV30 and TRBJ1-5, with D maybe TRBD1 (5 bases). The germline gives CDR1 GTSNPN, CDR2 SVGIG (reference sequence). Trimming removed 5 bases from V and 9 bases from J, with 17 bases in between. The CDR3 is made up of 13 amino acids. CDR3 protein: CAWGPGFGGPQHF. CDR3 nucleotides: TGTGCCTGGGGCCCGGGGTTCGGGGGGCCCCAGCATTTT.

The chain links TRBV27 to TRBJ1-5; D uncertain. Trimming removed 5 bases at V and 4 bases at J, with 9 bases between. Looked up from germline, CDR1 is MNHEY and CDR2 is SMNVEV (reference sequence). This CDR3 comprises 13 residues. Written as DNA, the CDR3 is TGTGCCAGCAGTACCTACAGAAATCAGCCCCAGCATTTT. Its translation: CASSTYRNQPQHF.

V gene TRBV6-4 combines with J gene TRBJ1-5, with D possibly matching TRBD1 (5 bases). There are 15 residues in the CDR3. V was shortened by 3 bases and J by 4 bases, with 13 bases between the two germline ends. Looked up from germline, CDR1 is MRHNA and CDR2 is SNTAGT. The CDR3 sequence: CASSESSGANQPQHF. The CDR3 coding sequence is TGTGCCAGCAGTGAATCGAGCGGGGCGAATCAGCCCCAGCATTTT.

The chain is built from TRBV28 and TRBJ1-2; D might be TRBD1 (5 bases). The CDR3 is 12 amino acids. Trimming took 5 bases from V and 6 from J, leaving 10 bases between them. CDR1 MDHEN and CDR2 SYDVKM come from the germline V gene. CDR3 in DNA: TGTGCCAGCAGTCCAGGGCTACATGGCTACACCTTC. This encodes CASSPGLHGYTF.

This chain's CDR3 is CSVYQGIYTEAFF. The DNA for the CDR3 is TGCAGCGTTTATCAGGGTATCTACACTGAAGCTTTCTTT. The chain uses TRBV29-1 and TRBJ1-1, with a tentative D call TRBD1 (5 bases). V was trimmed by 5 bases and J by 3 bases, leaving 13 bases between them. CDR1 and CDR2 (germline): SQVTM, ANQGSEA. CDR3 length equals 13 residues. Combining the CDR3 with reference TRBV29-1 and TRBJ1-1 gives the whole variable domain SAVISQKPSRDICQRGTSLTIQCQVDSQVTMMFWYRQQPGQSLTLIATANQGSEATYESGFVIDKFPISRPNLTFSTLTVSNMSPEDSSIYLCSVYQGIYTEAFFGQGTRLTVV.

This clone was recorded only once. The CDR3, as DNA: TGTGCCAGTAGTATCGGCGGGTCTAAAGGCCCCTACAATGAGCAGTTCTTC. It specifies CASSIGGSKGPYNEQFF. V gene TRBV19 combines with J gene TRBJ2-1, with D perhaps matching TRBD2 (5 bases). V was shortened by 3 bases and J by 2 bases, with 17 bases between the two germline ends. This CDR3 spans 17 amino acids. The germline V gene has CDR1 LNHDA and CDR2 SQIVND (reference sequence).

The rearrangement joins TRBV28 to TRBJ2-7; 7 bases line up with TRBD1. V dropped 6 bases and J dropped 4; count of bases not matched to a gene: 12. The CDR3 is 15 amino acids. Per the germline V gene, CDR1 is MDHEN and CDR2 is SYDVKM. CDR3 region: CASRKGRGGGYEQYF. As DNA, the CDR3 is TGTGCCAGCAGGAAAGGGAGAGGGGGCGGATACGAGCAGTACTTC.

This chain links TRBV9 with TRBJ2-7, with no clear D. The V and J ends lost 2 bases and 1 base respectively, with 16 bases between them. The CDR3 is 16 amino acids. Germline CDR1 and CDR2: SGDLS and YYNGEE. CDR3 loop: CASSVSATPLSYEQYF. The CDR3 nucleotides are TGTGCCAGCAGCGTGAGCGCGACTCCCTTATCCTACGAGCAGTACTTC.

The chain combines TRBV7-9 with TRBJ1-1, with unresolved D. The CDR3 runs 12 residues. Deletions cut 6 bases from V and 6 bases from J, with 11 bases between. CDR1 SEHNR and CDR2 FQNEAQ come from the germline V gene (reference sequence). CDR3 coding DNA: TGTGCCAGCAGTGGCGGGCGAGCTGAAGCTTTCTTT. Translated, it gives CASSGGRAEAFF.

V usage is TRBV19 and J usage is TRBJ1-1, with 7 positions matching TRBD1. This CDR3 contains 16 residues. Trimming took 11 bases from V and 1 from J; bases not matched to a gene: 16. Germline CDR1 is LNHDA and CDR2 is SQIVND (reference sequence). The CDR3 DNA reads as TGTGCCTCAATTTCAGGGGGAGTCCTCGGGAACACTGAAGCTTTCTTT. Translation gives CASISGGVLGNTEAFF.

This chain uses TRBV5-6 with TRBJ2-1; 7 bases match TRBD1. Per the germline V gene, CDR1 is SGHDT and CDR2 is YYEEEE. V was clipped by 2 bases and J by 4 bases; unmatched bases: 3. The CDR3 runs to 14 residues. CDR3 sequence reads: CASSFGQAYNEQFF. The CDR3 region has the DNA TGTGCCAGCAGCTTCGGACAGGCTTACAATGAGCAGTTCTTC.

V gene TRBV28 combines with J gene TRBJ1-1; D gene unclear. There are 11 residues in the CDR3. The germline V gene has CDR1 MDHEN and CDR2 SYDVKM. V was clipped by 4 bases and J by 11 bases, with 11 bases between them. CDR3 amino acids: CASSSQGRAFF. The CDR3 DNA sequence: TGTGCCAGCAGTTCTCAAGGCAGGGCTTTCTTT.

J is TRBJ2-3 and V is TRBV9; 9 positions agree with TRBD2. The CDR3 runs 15 residues. Trimming removed 0 bases from V and 4 bases from J; junction bases left unmatched: 3. Germline CDR1 and CDR2: SGDLS and YYNGEE. CDR3 in amino acids: CASSVASGVSDTQYF. CDR3 nucleotide sequence: TGTGCCAGCAGCGTAGCTAGCGGGGTGTCAGATACGCAGTATTTT.

The chain employs TRBV30 and TRBJ2-3; D is ambiguous. Trimming removed 3 bases at V and 1 base at J, with 8 bases between. Germline CDR1 GTSNPN, CDR2 SVGIG (reference sequence). The CDR3 has 13 amino acids. Written as DNA, the CDR3 is TGTGCCTGGAGCTCCGGAGGCACAGATACGCAGTATTTT. This codes for CAWSSGGTDTQYF. Using reference TRBV30 and TRBJ2-3 for the parts outside the CDR3, the full variable domain is SQTIHQWPATLVQPVGSPLSLECTVEGTSNPNLYWYRQAAGRGLQLLFYSVGIGQISSEVPQNLSASRPQDRQFILSSKKLLLSDSGFYLCAWSSGGTDTQYFGPGTRLTVL.

The V gene is TRBV19, the J gene TRBJ1-5; TRBD1 agrees at 8 bases. Germline V gene data show CDR1 as LNHDA and CDR2 as SQIVND (reference sequence). The CDR3 runs to 15 residues. J lost 5 bases, V lost 7 bases, and 10 bases had no gene match. For the CDR3, the DNA is TGTGCCAGTACCCGTGGACAGGGTGTCGATCAGCCCCAGCATTTT. Its protein is CASTRGQGVDQPQHF.